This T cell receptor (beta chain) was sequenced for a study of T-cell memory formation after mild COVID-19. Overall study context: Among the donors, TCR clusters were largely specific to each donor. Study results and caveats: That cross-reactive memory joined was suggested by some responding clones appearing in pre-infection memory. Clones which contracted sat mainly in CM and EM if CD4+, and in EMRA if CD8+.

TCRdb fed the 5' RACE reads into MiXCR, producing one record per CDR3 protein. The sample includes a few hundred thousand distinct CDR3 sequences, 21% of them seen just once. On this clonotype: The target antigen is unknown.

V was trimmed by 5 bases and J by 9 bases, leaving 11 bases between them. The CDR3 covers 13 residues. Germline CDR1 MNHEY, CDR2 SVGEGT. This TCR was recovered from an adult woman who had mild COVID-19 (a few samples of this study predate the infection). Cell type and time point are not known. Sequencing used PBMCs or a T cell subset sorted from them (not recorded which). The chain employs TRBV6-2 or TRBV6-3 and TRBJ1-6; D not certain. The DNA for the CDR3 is TGTGCCAGCAGTCCGACCGGGGTTTCACCCCTCCACTTT. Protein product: CASSPTGVSPLHF.